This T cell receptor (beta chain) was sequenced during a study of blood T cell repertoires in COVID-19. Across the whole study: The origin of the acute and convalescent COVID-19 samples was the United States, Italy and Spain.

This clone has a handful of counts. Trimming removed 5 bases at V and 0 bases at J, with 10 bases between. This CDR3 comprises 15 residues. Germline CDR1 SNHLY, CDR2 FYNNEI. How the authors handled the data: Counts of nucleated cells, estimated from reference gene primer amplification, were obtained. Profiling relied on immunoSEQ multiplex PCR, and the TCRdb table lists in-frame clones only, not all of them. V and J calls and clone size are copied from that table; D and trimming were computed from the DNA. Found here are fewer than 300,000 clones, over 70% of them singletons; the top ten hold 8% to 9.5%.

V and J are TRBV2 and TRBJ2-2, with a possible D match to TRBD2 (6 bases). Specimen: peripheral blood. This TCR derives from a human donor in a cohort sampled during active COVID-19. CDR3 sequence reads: CASSLSGSNTGELFF. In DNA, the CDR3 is TGTGCCAGCAGTCTCAGCGGGTCGAACACCGGGGAGCTGTTTTTT.